The sequence of this T cell receptor (beta chain) was determined in a study of human T cells and chemical hapten exposure. Germline V gene data show CDR1 as SGHVS and CDR2 as FNYEAQ. This CDR3 is built from 13 residues. Trimming stripped 3 bases from V and 5 bases from J, with 11 bases between. Time point: patch test 1, 2 weeks after DPC sensitization. Described treatment: therapeutic diphenylcyclopropenone sensitization with weekly scalp DPC. Samples of blood were obtained prior to the application of each patch test. Total RNA extraction was carried out from unfractionated whole blood. TCRdb reprocessed the RACE reads with MiXCR, giving one entry per CDR3 protein. Of approximately 400,000 distinct CDR3 sequences detected, about 4.8% appear once; the ten largest clones hold 2% to 2.5%. Many counts were recorded for this clonotype.

The sequenced sample was whole blood, obtained in connection with sensitization to the hapten diphenylcyclopropenone (DPC). V usage is TRBV7-6 and J usage is TRBJ2-7; D not certain. This TCR derives from a woman aged 45-59 years with alopecia areata. Some clones in this sample may be carry-over from other donors' samples. The CDR3 loop is CASSLAPRDEQYF. For the CDR3, the DNA is TGTGCCAGCAGCTTGGCTCCTCGGGACGAGCAGTACTTC.